The next 16 T cell receptor beta chains were all read from a single sample in a study of Ad26.COV2.S vaccination and SARS-CoV-2 variants. Treatment in this sample: around 19 received Ad26.COV2.S at low or high dose, single or two shots; about 5 received placebo; per-sample allocation not given. On day 63 after the first injection, vaccine and placebo recipients gave samples. Repertoires were generated with immunoSEQ multiplex PCR, while TCRdb's copy carries only in-frame clones and drops some. The sample yields about 400,000 clones, roughly 90% seen once. Sample: peripheral blood, taken in a trial of Ad26.COV2.S vaccine versus placebo. The receptors stem from a person aged 18-65 years who received the Ad26.COV2.S COVID-19 vaccine or a placebo.

CDR3 region: CASSPMGGDIDQPQHF. The CDR3 DNA reads TGTGCCAGCAGTCCTATGGGGGGAGATATCGATCAGCCCCAGCATTTT. The V gene is TRBV7-9, the J gene TRBJ1-5, with D perhaps TRBD1 (5 bases). The germline V gene encodes CDR1 SEHNR and CDR2 FQNEAQ (reference sequence). This CDR3 is 16 amino acids long. With 6 bases removed from V and 5 bases from J, the gap between germline ends came to 20 bases.

This sequence joins TRBV9 and TRBJ2-3; 11 positions match TRBD2. Trimming cost V 0 bases and J 6 bases; bases outside gene matches: 9. The germline gives CDR1 SGDLS, CDR2 YYNGEE. CDR3 length: 17 residues. The CDR3 spells CASSVAPTSGGRDTQYF. The CDR3 nucleotides read TGTGCCAGCAGCGTAGCTCCTACTAGCGGGGGAAGGGATACGCAGTATTTT. Full variable domain (rest looked up from reference TRBV9 and TRBJ2-3): DSGVTQTPKHLITATGQRVTLRCSPRSGDLSVYWYQQSLDQGLQFLIQYYNGEERAKGNILERFSAQQFPDLHSELNLSSLELGDSALYFCASSVAPTSGGRDTQYFGPGTRLTVL.

This clone was counted once. This rearrangement joins TRBV7-8 to TRBJ1-5; no clear D. Trimming took off 1 base at V and 4 bases at J, with 11 bases between the two ends. Germline V gene lookup returns CDR1 SGHVS and CDR2 FQNEAQ. CDR3 length equals 15 residues. The chain's CDR3 is CASSLVRFGNQPQHF. Here the CDR3 DNA reads TGTGCCAGCAGCTTAGTCAGGTTCGGGAATCAGCCCCAGCATTTT.

This clone was seen just once. CDR3 sequence: CASSPSAGGLETQYF. The CDR3 DNA is TGTGCCAGCTCACCATCGGCAGGGGGCTTAGAGACCCAGTACTTC. J is TRBJ2-5 and V is TRBV18; 8 positions match TRBD1. Germline assignment: CDR1 KGHSH and CDR2 LQKENI. Trimming took 2 bases from V and 4 from J; bases not matched to a gene: 6. The CDR3 has 15 amino acids. Full variable domain (remainder filled in from reference TRBV18 and TRBJ2-5): NAGVMQNPRHLVRRRGQEARLRCSPMKGHSHVYWYRQLPEEGLKFMVYLQKENIIDESGMPKERFSAEFPKEGPSILRIQQVVRGDSAAYFCASSPSAGGLETQYFGPGTRLLVL.

With regard to this clone: Other DNA sequences in this sample translate to the same CDR3. The chain recombines TRBV30 with TRBJ2-7; 8 bases align to TRBD2. V was pared by 4 bases and J by 7 bases, with 9 bases of the junction left unmatched. Germline loops: CDR1 GTSNPN, CDR2 SVGIG (reference sequence). There are 13 residues in the CDR3. CDR3 sequence reads: CAWTPGGRGEQYF. DNA for the CDR3: TGTGCCTGGACTCCGGGAGGGCGCGGGGAGCAGTACTTC. Full variable domain (rest looked up from reference TRBV30 and TRBJ2-7): SQTIHQWPATLVQPVGSPLSLECTVEGTSNPNLYWYRQAAGRGLQLLFYSVGIGQISSEVPQNLSASRPQDRQFILSSKKLLLSDSGFYLCAWTPGGRGEQYFGPGTRLTVT.

V usage is TRBV30 and J usage is TRBJ1-6; D gene ambiguous. CDR1 and CDR2 from the germline V gene are GTSNPN and SVGIG (reference sequence). This CDR3 spans 14 amino acids. The ends were cut back, 0 bases at V and 4 bases at J, with 7 bases in the middle. CDR3 region: CAWSVQSYNSPLHF. The CDR3 DNA reads as TGTGCCTGGAGTGTACAGAGTTATAATTCACCCCTCCACTTT.

The V and J genes are TRBV6-2 or TRBV6-3 and TRBJ1-5; D ambiguous. The V end lost 4 bases, the J end lost 4 bases, and 8 bases lay between the germline ends. The length of the CDR3 is 13 residues. CDR1 MNHEY and CDR2 SVGEGT come from the germline V gene. The CDR3 spells CASSWNGNQPQHF. The CDR3 DNA reads as TGTGCCAGCAGTTGGAATGGGAATCAGCCCCAGCATTTT.

This clone was picked up a small number of times. The chain recombines TRBV4-1 with TRBJ2-2, with D unclear. V was pared by 1 base and J by 6 bases, with 15 bases between. CDR1 is MGHRA and CDR2 is YSYEKL in the germline V gene. The CDR3 is made up of 16 amino acids. The CDR3 loop is CASSQGYVQVAGELFF. CDR3 nucleotides: TGCGCCAGCAGCCAAGGGTACGTCCAGGTAGCCGGGGAGCTGTTTTTT.

This chain uses TRBV12-3 or TRBV12-4 with TRBJ2-7; D uncertain. The ends were cut back, 3 bases at V and 3 bases at J, with 9 bases in the middle. The CDR3 has 13 amino acids. CDR3 sequence (DNA): TGTGCCAGCAGTTTTGGATCGGGCTACGAGCAGTACTTC. As protein: CASSFGSGYEQYF.

The rearrangement joins TRBV3-1 (or the pseudogene TRBV3-2) to TRBJ1-2; D may be TRBD1 (6 bases). Germline-derived CDR1 and CDR2 are LGHDT and YNNKEL (reference sequence). V was clipped by 1 base and J by 3 bases, with 9 bases between them. The CDR3 length is 14 residues. The CDR3: CASSQGRTDYGYTF. The CDR3, as DNA: TGTGCCAGCAGCCAAGGCCGGACAGACTATGGCTACACCTTC.

The V gene is TRBV2, the J gene TRBJ1-5; no clear D. Deletions cut 8 bases from V and 2 bases from J, with 7 bases between. CDR1 is SNHLY, CDR2 FYNNEI, per germline. This CDR3 spans 12 amino acids. The CDR3 nucleotides are TGTGCCAGCGTGAGGGGCAATCAGCCCCAGCATTTT. Its translation: CASVRGNQPQHF.

In its sample, this clone was seen once. The chain recombines TRBV30 with TRBJ1-5; D may be TRBD1 (5 bases). Germline V gene data show CDR1 as GTSNPN and CDR2 as SVGIG (reference sequence). Trimming removed 5 bases at V and 4 bases at J, with 9 bases between. The CDR3 totals 12 residues. CDR3 loop: CAWGGRNQPQHF. CDR3 coding DNA: TGTGCCTGGGGGGGGAGAAATCAGCCCCAGCATTTT.

This clone was counted between two and nine times. CDR3 nucleotides: TGTGCCAGCAGCTTTCGCGGGGGGGCCGGGAATGAGCAGTTCTTC. Amino acid sequence: CASSFRGGAGNEQFF. The V and J genes are TRBV13 and TRBJ2-1, with 9 bases lining up with TRBD2. V trimming: 3 bases; J trimming: 7 bases; junction bases outside the gene matches: 7. Germline CDR1 PRHDT, CDR2 FYEKMQ (reference sequence). The CDR3 extends over 15 amino acids.

The chain combines TRBV3-1 (or the pseudogene TRBV3-2) with TRBJ1-1; the D gene is possibly TRBD1 (5 bases). From germline, CDR1 is LGHDT and CDR2 YNNKEL (reference sequence). The CDR3 length is 14 residues. Trimming removed 6 bases from V and 1 base from J, with 12 bases in between. CDR3 nucleotide sequence: TGTGCCAGCAGTCAGAAAGACAGGAACACTGAAGCTTTCTTT. Its translation: CASSQKDRNTEAFF.

This clone was found a few times. V gene TRBV28 combines with J gene TRBJ1-1, with 7 nucleotides matching TRBD1. Per the germline V gene, CDR1 is MDHEN and CDR2 is SYDVKM. This CDR3 has 15 residues. V shed 6 bases and J 3 bases; nucleotides not matched to a gene: 10. The CDR3 region has the DNA TGTGCCAGCAGCCTAATCAGGGGGGGCGACACTGAAGCTTTCTTT. It translates to CASSLIRGGDTEAFF. The whole variable domain, filled in from reference TRBV28 and TRBJ1-1, reads DVKVTQSSRYLVKRTGEKVFLECVQDMDHENMFWYRQDPGLGLRLIYFSYDVKMKEKGDIPEGYSVSREKKERFSLILESASTNQTSMYLCASSLIRGGDTEAFFGQGTRLTVV.

A single count supports this clone. This chain links TRBV27 with TRBJ1-2; D might be TRBD1 (6 bases). Germline V CDR1 and CDR2: MNHEY, SMNVEV (reference sequence). The CDR3 runs 12 residues. V lost 8 bases and J lost 5, with 12 bases in between. The DNA of the CDR3 is TGTGCCAGCCGGGTAGGACAGTATGGCTACACCTTC. Translation gives CASRVGQYGYTF.